These 12 T cell receptor beta chains share one sample of origin, sequenced in a study of CD8 T cells in Susac syndrome. With random hexamers, reverse transcription was performed on about 0.45 to 1 ug of RNA. In TCRdb, the immunoSEQ multiplex PCR reads were re-called with MiXCR into one record per CDR3 protein. The sample includes roughly 130,000 distinct CDR3 sequences, approximately 96% of them seen just once. The sequencing sample was made of CD4+ T cells from PBMCs. These receptors all come from a human donor with Susac syndrome.

The chain joins TRBV7-2 to TRBJ1-5, with D perhaps TRBD1 (6 bases). Trimming stripped 1 base from V and 8 bases from J, with 12 bases between. There are 14 residues in the CDR3. From germline, CDR1 is SGHTA and CDR2 FQGNSA. The CDR3: CASSLGGPEKPQHF. DNA of the CDR3: TGTGCCAGCAGCTTAGGGGGGCCGGAAAAGCCCCAGCATTTT.

The gene calls are TRBV5-1 and TRBJ2-7, with D unclear. Trimming shortened V by 0 bases and J by 0 bases, and 7 bases separated the two germline ends. The CDR3 has 14 amino acids. Germline CDR1 SGHRS, CDR2 YFSETQ. The CDR3 region is CASSLAQDSYEQYF. The DNA for the CDR3 is TGCGCCAGCAGCTTGGCGCAGGACTCCTACGAGCAGTACTTC.

CDR3 amino acids: CSSTLGLAGSDTQYF. The CDR3 nucleotides read TGCAGTTCGACGCTGGGACTAGCGGGATCGGATACGCAGTATTTT. This chain connects TRBV29-1 to TRBJ2-3; 13 bases are shared with TRBD2. CDR1 and CDR2 (germline): SQVTM, ANQGSEA. The CDR3 loop spans 15 amino acids.

The chain employs TRBV29-1 and TRBJ2-3; D may be TRBD2 (7 bases). This CDR3 contains 14 residues. V dropped 4 bases and J dropped 1 base, with 12 bases sitting between them. Germline CDR1 SQVTM, CDR2 ANQGSEA. CDR3: CSVALGGRTDTQYF. Here the CDR3 DNA reads TGCAGCGTTGCCCTCGGGGGGCGCACAGATACGCAGTATTTT.

The chain combines TRBV23-1 with TRBJ2-3; D is perhaps TRBD1 or TRBD2 (5 bases each). TRBV23-1 is an ORF for which the function is uncertain. The CDR3 covers 13 residues. With 5 bases removed from V and 3 bases from J, the gap between germline ends came to 9 bases. CDR3 coding DNA: TGCGCCAGCAGTTCAGGGAGAACAGATACGCAGTATTTT. Its protein product is CASSSGRTDTQYF.

The V and J genes are TRBV6-5 and TRBJ2-5; TRBD2 matches at 7 bases. Germline V CDR1 and CDR2: MNHEY, SVGAGI. The CDR3 length is 14 residues. The trim removed 7 bases at V and 2 bases at J, leaving 7 bases unmatched. DNA of the CDR3: TGTGCCAGCAAGCGGGGACGGACGCAAGAGACCCAGTACTTC. It encodes CASKRGRTQETQYF.

This chain uses TRBV29-1 with TRBJ1-4; no firm D call. Germline V lookup: CDR1 SQVTM, CDR2 ANQGSEA. The CDR3 covers 14 residues. V lost 4 bases and J 4 bases, leaving 13 bases between the germline ends. The CDR3 loop is CSVGSPPGNEKLFF. Written as DNA, the CDR3 is TGCAGCGTTGGGAGCCCGCCGGGTAATGAAAAACTGTTTTTT.

The genes are TRBV27 and TRBJ1-4, with 8 bases that match TRBD1. Germline lookup yields CDR1 MNHEY and CDR2 SMNVEV (reference sequence). Trimming at V came to 6 bases and at J to 8 bases, leaving 8 bases not matched to a gene. The CDR3 extends over 14 amino acids. The CDR3 nucleotides read TGTGCCAGCAGCGGACAGGGTCTCGGCGAAAAACTGTTTTTT. Amino acid sequence: CASSGQGLGEKLFF.

This chain uses TRBV19 with TRBJ1-2; 10 nucleotides line up with TRBD1. The ends lost 6 bases at V and 6 bases at J; junction bases unmatched: 4. CDR3 length: 13 residues. CDR1 is LNHDA and CDR2 is SQIVND in the germline V gene (reference sequence). Here the CDR3 DNA reads TGTGCCAGTAGAGCCGGGACAGGGGATGGCTACACCTTC. Its protein is CASRAGTGDGYTF.

The chain has TRBV25-1 and TRBJ2-7; TRBD2 matches 8 bases. The CDR3 runs to 14 residues. The V segment lost 5 bases and the J segment 7 bases; nucleotides outside the gene matches: 10. The germline gives CDR1 MGHDK, CDR2 SYGVNS. The CDR3 protein is CASSRSGSPNEQYF. The CDR3 DNA sequence: TGTGCCAGCAGTCGGAGCGGGAGTCCTAATGAGCAGTACTTC.

This clonotype was seen a handful of times. The V and J genes are TRBV30 and TRBJ1-1; 8 bases agree with TRBD1. In germline, CDR1 is GTSNPN, CDR2 SVGIG (reference sequence). The CDR3 length is 13 residues. V was pared by 3 bases and J by 10 bases, with 10 bases of the junction left unmatched. This CDR3 is CAWRRDRSPGAFF. CDR3 coding DNA: TGTGCCTGGAGACGGGACAGGTCACCTGGAGCTTTCTTT. The full variable domain, completed using reference TRBV30 and TRBJ1-1, is SQTIHQWPATLVQPVGSPLSLECTVEGTSNPNLYWYRQAAGRGLQLLFYSVGIGQISSEVPQNLSASRPQDRQFILSSKKLLLSDSGFYLCAWRRDRSPGAFFGQGTRLTVV.

The J gene is TRBJ2-7, the V gene TRBV5-4; 10 bases align to TRBD1. Per the germline V gene, CDR1 is SGHNT and CDR2 is YYREEE (reference sequence). Unmatched junction bases numbered 6, after V lost 4 bases and J lost 2 bases. The CDR3 runs 15 residues. The CDR3 sequence: CASSKEGTGAYEQYF. The CDR3 nucleotides read TGTGCCAGCAGCAAGGAAGGGACAGGGGCCTACGAGCAGTACTTC.